The sequence of this T cell receptor beta chain was determined in a study of regulatory T cells in long-lasting Graves disease. This clonotype was detected a few times. Documented time point: newly diagnosed GD, antithyroid drugs for less than 3 months. PBMCs were the source of the RNA used for TCR sequencing. With iRepertoire HTBI primers and Arm-PCR of CDR3 regions, TCR beta libraries were built. Each CDR3 protein is one row after TCRdb ran MiXCR on the multiplex PCR reads. Seen here are about 530,000 distinct CDR3 sequences, about 16% observed once, and the top ten hold more than 20%. This same sample was also part of a study on T cells in Graves' hyperthyroidism and ophthalmopathy. That paper states: The HTBI primer set was used in a first-round RT-PCR of the TCR CDR3.

The specimen comprised peripheral blood mononuclear cells (PBMCs), sampled at new diagnosis, from a patient treated with antithyroid drugs. This sequence originates from a woman aged 35-65 years with Graves disease.

CDR3 in DNA: TGTGCCAGCAGCGAGCAGTACACCGGGGAGCTGTTTTTT. This sequence encodes CASSEQYTGELFF. The gene calls are TRBV7-9 and TRBJ2-2, with D unresolved. Germline CDR1 SEHNR, CDR2 FQNEAQ (reference sequence). Between the trimmed V and J ends, which lost 5 bases and 3 bases, there was a span of 7 bases. This CDR3 spans 13 amino acids.